This T cell receptor beta chain was profiled in a study of tumour-infiltrating T cells in Burkitt lymphoma. Repertoires were generated with immunoSEQ multiplex PCR, while TCRdb's copy carries only in-frame clones and drops some. The sample lists some 15,000 clones, just under 80% occurring once. Germline CDR1 and CDR2: SGHRS and YFSETQ. V lost 4 bases and J lost 3; bases outside the gene matches: 2. This CDR3 spans 13 amino acids. The source of this sequence is a human donor with diffuse large B-cell lymphoma. Sequenced input: tumor tissue. The chain carries TRBV5-1 and TRBJ1-1, with 8 nucleotides matching TRBD1. The CDR3: CASSLTGDTEAFF. Written as DNA, the CDR3 is TGCGCCAGCAGCCTGACAGGGGACACTGAAGCTTTCTTT.